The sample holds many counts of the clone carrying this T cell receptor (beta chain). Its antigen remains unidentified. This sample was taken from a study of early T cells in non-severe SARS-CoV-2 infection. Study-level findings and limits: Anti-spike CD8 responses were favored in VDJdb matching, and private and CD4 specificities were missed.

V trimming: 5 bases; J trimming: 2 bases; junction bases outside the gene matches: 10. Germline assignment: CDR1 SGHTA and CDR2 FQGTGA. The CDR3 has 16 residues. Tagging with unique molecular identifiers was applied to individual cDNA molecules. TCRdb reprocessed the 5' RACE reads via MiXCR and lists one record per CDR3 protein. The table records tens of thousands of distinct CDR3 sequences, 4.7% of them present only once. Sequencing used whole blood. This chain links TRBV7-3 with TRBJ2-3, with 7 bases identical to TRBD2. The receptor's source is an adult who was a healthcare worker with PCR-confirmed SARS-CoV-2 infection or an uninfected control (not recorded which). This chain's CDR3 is CASSRFAGEITDTQYF. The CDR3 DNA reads TGTGCCAGCAGCCGCTTTGCGGGGGAAATCACAGATACGCAGTATTTT.